A selection of T cell receptor beta chains follows, all from one sample in a study of Ad26.COV2.S vaccination and SARS-CoV-2 variants. The table came from immunoSEQ multiplex PCR; TCRdb's copy has only in-frame clones and leaves some out. The sample contains about 410,000 clones, approximately 89% of which appear only once. The sample in question was peripheral blood, obtained in a trial of Ad26.COV2.S vaccine versus placebo. The receptors were gathered from a person between 18 and 65 years old who received the Ad26.COV2.S COVID-19 vaccine or a placebo. The CDR3 runs from the conserved cysteine through the conserved F or W. Fields, in order: J gene, V gene, CDR3 protein.

TRBJ2-1	TRBV23-1	CASSPQGPGRVSSYNEQFF
TRBJ1-1	TRBV6-5	CASKGQAVNTEAFF
TRBJ2-1	TRBV7-3	CASSLEGGQQFF
TRBJ2-4	TRBV5-1	CASSLAGGTKNIQYF
TRBJ2-1	TRBV28	CASRRLAGEYEQFF
TRBJ2-7	TRBV10-3	CAISLEGFMEQYF
TRBJ1-1	TRBV7-8	CASSSLTGTEAFF
TRBJ2-7	TRBV6-5	CASIAGDRSREQYF
TRBJ1-4	TRBV27	CASSLWGGEKLFF
TRBJ2-2	TRBV27	CASSLYILASGKAGELFF
TRBJ2-3	TRBV3-1/TRBV3-2	CASSQATSTDTQYF
TRBJ2-7	TRBV27	CASSFWRGQGVGEQYF
TRBJ1-1	TRBV7-3	CASSQGGWPGTEAFF
TRBJ1-6	TRBV4-3	CASSHGELNSPLHF
TRBJ2-7	TRBV29-1	CSVDGDEQYF
TRBJ2-7	TRBV11-2	CASSVQGARYEQYF
TRBJ2-1	TRBV27	CASSLIGLRAGPGNNEQFF
TRBJ2-2	TRBV9	CASSVEGIYTGELFF
TRBJ1-1	TRBV27	CASSSYVRVDTEAFF
TRBJ2-2	TRBV6-5	CASSYPDRGGAGELFF
TRBJ2-5	TRBV5-1	CASSGEIALGTPETQYF
TRBJ2-1	TRBV6-2/TRBV6-3	CASSSTSGRANEQFF
TRBJ1-2	TRBV4-1	CASNAMGENRGHGYTF
TRBJ1-5	TRBV2	CASSQGQGPQHF
TRBJ2-3	TRBV2	CVSSERETKDTQYF
TRBJ2-7	TRBV3-1/TRBV3-2	CASSQGTSGRYEQYF
TRBJ2-2	TRBV24-1	CATSDAGTSGTWDTGELFF
TRBJ1-4	TRBV20-1	CSASHRDRGREKLFF
TRBJ2-3	TRBV5-1	CASSLAGRGRTDTQYF
TRBJ2-1	TRBV6-5	CASKASGRNNEQFF
TRBJ2-7	TRBV19	CASSGQTDSYEQYF
TRBJ1-2	TRBV5-1	CASSLGTGLFDTF
TRBJ1-3	TRBV11-3	CASRTGFSGNTIYF
TRBJ1-6	TRBV13	CASSYTGGKTSPLHF
TRBJ1-2	TRBV28	CASRPGQGINGYTF
TRBJ1-5	TRBV30	CACSSWGSNQPQHF
TRBJ2-2	TRBV19	CASSITSGIGTGELFF
TRBJ2-3	TRBV7-2	CASSLTEGADTQYF
TRBJ1-6	TRBV6-6	CASSTTGWVHF
TRBJ2-7	TRBV5-1	CASSSDLYEQYF
TRBJ1-2	TRBV10-3	CASTGSVNNYGYTF